The clone carrying this TCR beta chain came up a few times. Antigen unknown. This specimen belongs to a study of beta chain features in type 1 diabetes. Study-wide results and limits: Across all four CD4+ subsets, people with type 1 diabetes showed modestly shorter TCRB CDR3s.

Trimming cost V 6 bases and J 7 bases; bases outside gene matches: 15. This CDR3 is 15 amino acids long. The germline gives CDR1 SNHLY, CDR2 FYNNEI. The whole isolated RNA underwent reverse transcription, so sequencing captured expressed TCRB transcripts. Using immunoSEQ multiplex PCR, the repertoire was profiled, and TCRdb retains in-frame clones only, with some absent. There are 150,000 to 190,000 clones in the sample; over 9% occur only once, and approximately 0.5% lies in the top ten. The TCR originated in a man aged 25 to 40 with type 1 diabetes. The chain couples TRBV2 to TRBJ2-7; 7 positions agree with TRBD1. Specimen: central memory CD4+ T cells from blood. DNA of the CDR3: TGTGCCAGCAGCACTCAACGACAGGGAATGGGGGAGCAGTACTTC. This sequence encodes CASSTQRQGMGEQYF.